Listed below are T cell receptor beta chains from one sample, sequenced in a study of shared clonotypes between healthy human individuals. Assay: immunoSEQ multiplex PCR; the TCRdb copy retains only in-frame clones and omits some. The sample consists of about 2.2 million clones, 93% of them appearing once. The sample was naive CD8+ T cells from PBMCs. These receptors all come from a man aged 18 to 29 in good health. Some clones in this sample may be carry-over from other donors' samples. Both conserved end residues are trimmed from each CDR3. Fields, in order: V gene, clone size, CDR3 protein. Some rows have no size entry. The others give once, few or many, or a class for an expanded clone.

v_call: TRBV13; clone_size: once; cdr3_aa: ASSHRQGAKYEQY
v_call: TRBV28; clone_size: -; cdr3_aa: ASRQRDRANYGYT
v_call: TRBV27; clone_size: -; cdr3_aa: ASSVGANTEAF
v_call: TRBV27; clone_size: -; cdr3_aa: ASAWYSNQPQH
v_call: TRBV27; clone_size: once; cdr3_aa: ASSYRGRTEAF
v_call: TRBV4-3; clone_size: -; cdr3_aa: ASSQDGQNTDTQY
v_call: TRBV5-6; clone_size: -; cdr3_aa: ASSFGRGLGVEQY
v_call: TRBV5-1; clone_size: -; cdr3_aa: ASSSTPGTALQY
v_call: TRBV28; clone_size: -; cdr3_aa: ASSLLVAGGGSTDTQY
v_call: TRBV10-3; clone_size: -; cdr3_aa: ATGEGTGVIYEQY
v_call: TRBV11-2; clone_size: -; cdr3_aa: ASSPDLTDTQY
v_call: TRBV19; clone_size: -; cdr3_aa: ASSIDLQETQY
v_call: TRBV28; clone_size: -; cdr3_aa: ASGTGNSGNTIY
v_call: TRBV5-6; clone_size: -; cdr3_aa: ASNLLRDRSSYEQY
v_call: TRBV27; clone_size: -; cdr3_aa: ASSLSVVAGGADTQY
v_call: TRBV15; clone_size: -; cdr3_aa: ATSRDRRDRVHEQY
v_call: TRBV5-6; clone_size: -; cdr3_aa: ASSLVTGASYEQY
v_call: TRBV2; clone_size: -; cdr3_aa: ASSERFASYEQY
v_call: TRBV9; clone_size: -; cdr3_aa: ASSLSGGRNYGYT
v_call: TRBV9; clone_size: -; cdr3_aa: ASSEREAF
v_call: TRBV4-2; clone_size: -; cdr3_aa: ASSHDFRDTAYEQY
v_call: TRBV28; clone_size: once; cdr3_aa: ASSQQGSYYEQY
v_call: TRBV27; clone_size: -; cdr3_aa: ASSPLRVNQPQH
v_call: TRBV7-2; clone_size: -; cdr3_aa: ASSLAGTPTEAF
v_call: TRBV30; clone_size: -; cdr3_aa: AWSVTGVWNEQF
v_call: TRBV11-2; clone_size: -; cdr3_aa: ASSLETSGIYYEQY
v_call: TRBV27; clone_size: -; cdr3_aa: ASGWTGVSNQPQH
v_call: TRBV29-1; clone_size: -; cdr3_aa: SVGDSLYGYT
v_call: TRBV28; clone_size: -; cdr3_aa: ASSWGLAGGEGETQY
v_call: TRBV21-1; clone_size: -; cdr3_aa: ASSKGRGIVNEQF
v_call: TRBV20-1; clone_size: -; cdr3_aa: SATYRGGYT
v_call: TRBV27; clone_size: -; cdr3_aa: ASGPLPYEQY
v_call: TRBV4-1; clone_size: once; cdr3_aa: ASSPRTGTPYGYT
v_call: TRBV6-5; clone_size: -; cdr3_aa: ASLPPGHLNTEAF
v_call: TRBV28; clone_size: -; cdr3_aa: ASTVAGGTWELF
v_call: TRBV2; clone_size: -; cdr3_aa: ASSVRALGVYNEQF
v_call: TRBV28; clone_size: -; cdr3_aa: ASSKDAVYGYT
v_call: TRBV30; clone_size: few; cdr3_aa: AWSVGTEAF
v_call: TRBV2; clone_size: -; cdr3_aa: ASSGDRNRETQY
v_call: TRBV9; clone_size: -; cdr3_aa: ASSVNSAGELF
v_call: TRBV30; clone_size: -; cdr3_aa: AWTFGDATTYGYT
v_call: TRBV11-2; clone_size: -; cdr3_aa: ASQSSGNEQF
v_call: TRBV6-5; clone_size: once; cdr3_aa: ASSYSTANTEAF
v_call: TRBV29-1; clone_size: once; cdr3_aa: SDGVRPSYNEQF
v_call: TRBV27; clone_size: -; cdr3_aa: ASSFLGAAEAF
v_call: TRBV28; clone_size: -; cdr3_aa: ASQTKGWATEAF
v_call: TRBV4-1; clone_size: -; cdr3_aa: ASRFRQGADGELF
v_call: TRBV7-7; clone_size: -; cdr3_aa: ASSPVGLLGPGEQF
v_call: TRBV28; clone_size: -; cdr3_aa: ASSLLGVDSNQPQH
v_call: TRBV19; clone_size: -; cdr3_aa: ASSSRPVGLAYEQY
v_call: TRBV27; clone_size: -; cdr3_aa: ATGFRDRPYNEQF